This is a list of T cell receptor beta chains from one sample in a study of human thymus T cells. The assay was immunoSEQ multiplex PCR, and TCRdb's table has in-frame clones only and misses some. Of about 44,000 clones listed, about 93% are singletons. Sequenced sample: blood. These receptors all come from a boy in the first two years of life with a congenital heart defect but otherwise immunologically healthy. Each CDR3 is given with its conserved first and last residue. Fields, in order: clone size, V gene, D gene, J gene, CDR3 DNA, CDR3 protein. A D gene is named only where the DNA matches it firmly. Size is stated for part of the rows, as once, few or many counts, or as a class when the clone is expanded.

abundance: NA; v_gene: TRBV4-1; d_gene: TRBD1; j_gene: TRBJ1-2; CDR3nt: TGCGCCAGCAGCCACGGACAGGGAAACTATGGCTACACCTTC; CDR3aa: CASSHGQGNYGYTF
abundance: NA; v_gene: TRBV28; d_gene: TRBD1; j_gene: TRBJ1-1; CDR3nt: TGTGCCAGCAGTTTATTGGGGACAGGGGTCGACACTGAAGCTTTCTTT; CDR3aa: CASSLLGTGVDTEAFF
abundance: NA; v_gene: TRBV7-8; d_gene: TRBD2; j_gene: TRBJ2-3; CDR3nt: TGTGCCAGCAGCCCATATAGCGGGGGGGCCGGGGATACGCAGTATTTT; CDR3aa: CASSPYSGGAGDTQYF
abundance: NA; v_gene: TRBV29-1; d_gene: NA; j_gene: TRBJ1-2; CDR3nt: TGCAGCGTTGAAGATCAATGGGGAGGCTATGGCTACACCTTC; CDR3aa: CSVEDQWGGYGYTF
abundance: NA; v_gene: TRBV27; d_gene: TRBD2; j_gene: TRBJ2-3; CDR3nt: TGTGCCAGCCGAGCGGGGGGGCCCCCAGATACGCAGTATTTT; CDR3aa: CASRAGGPPDTQYF
abundance: NA; v_gene: TRBV27; d_gene: NA; j_gene: TRBJ2-2; CDR3nt: TGTGCCAGCAGTCCCCGCACTTGGGGCACCGGGGAGCTGTTTTTT; CDR3aa: CASSPRTWGTGELFF
abundance: once; v_gene: TRBV2; d_gene: NA; j_gene: TRBJ2-2; CDR3nt: TGTGCCAGCATTCACCGGGAACAGGGGAACACCGGGGAGCTGTTTTTT; CDR3aa: CASIHREQGNTGELFF
abundance: NA; v_gene: TRBV5-1; d_gene: NA; j_gene: TRBJ1-1; CDR3nt: TGCGCCAGCAGCTTACAGGGCACTGAAGCTTTCTTT; CDR3aa: CASSLQGTEAFF
abundance: NA; v_gene: TRBV18; d_gene: NA; j_gene: TRBJ1-1; CDR3nt: TGTGCCAGCTCACCGGGAACGGGGGTAGCTTTCTTT; CDR3aa: CASSPGTGVAFF
abundance: NA; v_gene: TRBV5-1; d_gene: NA; j_gene: TRBJ1-3; CDR3nt: TGCGCCAGCAGCTTTGGGGTTAGCTCTGGAAACACCATATATTTT; CDR3aa: CASSFGVSSGNTIYF
abundance: NA; v_gene: TRBV7-2; d_gene: TRBD2; j_gene: TRBJ2-7; CDR3nt: TGTGCCAGCAGACCCGGCAGACTTCAAGCGGGGCCCTACGAGCAGTACTTC; CDR3aa: CASRPGRLQAGPYEQYF
abundance: NA; v_gene: TRBV29-1; d_gene: NA; j_gene: TRBJ1-4; CDR3nt: TGCAGCGTTGCTCCGCCAGGGAGAGAGGAAAAACTGTTTTTT; CDR3aa: CSVAPPGREEKLFF
abundance: NA; v_gene: TRBV27; d_gene: NA; j_gene: TRBJ2-1; CDR3nt: TGTGCCAGCAGTTTGACCTTCGGAAGGCAGTTCTTC; CDR3aa: CASSLTFGRQFF
abundance: once; v_gene: TRBV9; d_gene: NA; j_gene: TRBJ2-6; CDR3nt: TGTGCCAGCAGCGTCCTAGGGACCTCTGGGGCCAACGTCCTGACTTTC; CDR3aa: CASSVLGTSGANVLTF
abundance: NA; v_gene: TRBV7-2; d_gene: NA; j_gene: TRBJ2-3; CDR3nt: TGTGCCAGCAGCCCTCAGGGGGGAGATACGCAGTATTTT; CDR3aa: CASSPQGGDTQYF
abundance: NA; v_gene: TRBV4-2; d_gene: TRBD2; j_gene: TRBJ2-7; CDR3nt: TGTGCCAGCAGCCAAGATTGGAGCGGGGGGCCCTTAAATCTTCAGTACTTC; CDR3aa: CASSQDWSGGPLNLQYF
abundance: NA; v_gene: TRBV9; d_gene: NA; j_gene: TRBJ2-3; CDR3nt: TGTGCCAGCAGCGGGGCCACGCAGTATTTT; CDR3aa: CASSGATQYF
abundance: NA; v_gene: TRBV6-5; d_gene: NA; j_gene: TRBJ1-3; CDR3nt: TGTGCCAGCAGTTACGACAACTCTGGAAACACCATATATTTT; CDR3aa: CASSYDNSGNTIYF
abundance: NA; v_gene: TRBV10-3; d_gene: NA; j_gene: TRBJ1-5; CDR3nt: TGTGCCATCAGCCCGAGGCAGCCCCAGCATTTT; CDR3aa: CAISPRQPQHF
abundance: NA; v_gene: TRBV25-1; d_gene: NA; j_gene: TRBJ2-7; CDR3nt: TGTGCCAGCAGTGTCGGGGGTAGCTCCTACGAGCAGTACTTC; CDR3aa: CASSVGGSSYEQYF
abundance: NA; v_gene: TRBV6-5; d_gene: NA; j_gene: TRBJ2-3; CDR3nt: TGTGCCAGCAGTTCCAGATATCCTCAGCAGGATACGCAGTATTTT; CDR3aa: CASSSRYPQQDTQYF
abundance: NA; v_gene: TRBV30; d_gene: NA; j_gene: TRBJ2-2; CDR3nt: TGTGCCTTGCAGGGGACCGGGGAGCTGTTTTTT; CDR3aa: CALQGTGELFF
abundance: NA; v_gene: TRBV9; d_gene: NA; j_gene: TRBJ1-2; CDR3nt: TGTGCCAGCAGCGAATGGGCCTATGGCTACACCTTC; CDR3aa: CASSEWAYGYTF
abundance: NA; v_gene: TRBV4-2; d_gene: NA; j_gene: TRBJ2-7; CDR3nt: TGTGCCAGCAGCCAAGATCTCCTCGGGGGGCGCGAGCAGTACTTC; CDR3aa: CASSQDLLGGREQYF
abundance: NA; v_gene: TRBV20-1; d_gene: TRBD2; j_gene: TRBJ2-1; CDR3nt: TGCAGTGCAGCGGGGTACAATGAGCAGTTCTTC; CDR3aa: CSAAGYNEQFF
abundance: NA; v_gene: TRBV4-3; d_gene: TRBD1; j_gene: TRBJ1-6; CDR3nt: TGCGCCAGCAGCCAGGGACAGGGTTATAATTCACCCCTCCACTTT; CDR3aa: CASSQGQGYNSPLHF
abundance: NA; v_gene: TRBV9; d_gene: TRBD2; j_gene: TRBJ2-3; CDR3nt: TGTGCCAGCAGCCGGACTAGCGGGGGAGGAGATACGCAGTATTTT; CDR3aa: CASSRTSGGGDTQYF
abundance: NA; v_gene: TRBV19; d_gene: TRBD1; j_gene: TRBJ2-5; CDR3nt: TGTGCCAGTAGTATAGGGACAGGGGAGACCCAGTACTTC; CDR3aa: CASSIGTGETQYF
abundance: NA; v_gene: TRBV4-1; d_gene: TRBD1; j_gene: TRBJ2-2; CDR3nt: TGCGCCAGCAGCCAATCCAGGAGAGGGGGCCAGAACACCGGGGAGCTGTTTTTT; CDR3aa: CASSQSRRGGQNTGELFF
abundance: NA; v_gene: TRBV10-1; d_gene: TRBD1; j_gene: TRBJ2-7; CDR3nt: TGCGCCAGCAGTGAGTCGGTGGGCAGGGGGCGAGACGAGCAGTACTTC; CDR3aa: CASSESVGRGRDEQYF
abundance: NA; v_gene: TRBV27; d_gene: NA; j_gene: TRBJ2-6; CDR3nt: TGTGCCAGCAGGGCGACCCTGCACAGGGCCAACGTCCTGACTTTC; CDR3aa: CASRATLHRANVLTF
abundance: NA; v_gene: TRBV19; d_gene: TRBD1; j_gene: TRBJ1-6; CDR3nt: TGTGCCAGTAGCCTTCTAAATCAGGGGGCGAATTCACCCCTCCACTTT; CDR3aa: CASSLLNQGANSPLHF